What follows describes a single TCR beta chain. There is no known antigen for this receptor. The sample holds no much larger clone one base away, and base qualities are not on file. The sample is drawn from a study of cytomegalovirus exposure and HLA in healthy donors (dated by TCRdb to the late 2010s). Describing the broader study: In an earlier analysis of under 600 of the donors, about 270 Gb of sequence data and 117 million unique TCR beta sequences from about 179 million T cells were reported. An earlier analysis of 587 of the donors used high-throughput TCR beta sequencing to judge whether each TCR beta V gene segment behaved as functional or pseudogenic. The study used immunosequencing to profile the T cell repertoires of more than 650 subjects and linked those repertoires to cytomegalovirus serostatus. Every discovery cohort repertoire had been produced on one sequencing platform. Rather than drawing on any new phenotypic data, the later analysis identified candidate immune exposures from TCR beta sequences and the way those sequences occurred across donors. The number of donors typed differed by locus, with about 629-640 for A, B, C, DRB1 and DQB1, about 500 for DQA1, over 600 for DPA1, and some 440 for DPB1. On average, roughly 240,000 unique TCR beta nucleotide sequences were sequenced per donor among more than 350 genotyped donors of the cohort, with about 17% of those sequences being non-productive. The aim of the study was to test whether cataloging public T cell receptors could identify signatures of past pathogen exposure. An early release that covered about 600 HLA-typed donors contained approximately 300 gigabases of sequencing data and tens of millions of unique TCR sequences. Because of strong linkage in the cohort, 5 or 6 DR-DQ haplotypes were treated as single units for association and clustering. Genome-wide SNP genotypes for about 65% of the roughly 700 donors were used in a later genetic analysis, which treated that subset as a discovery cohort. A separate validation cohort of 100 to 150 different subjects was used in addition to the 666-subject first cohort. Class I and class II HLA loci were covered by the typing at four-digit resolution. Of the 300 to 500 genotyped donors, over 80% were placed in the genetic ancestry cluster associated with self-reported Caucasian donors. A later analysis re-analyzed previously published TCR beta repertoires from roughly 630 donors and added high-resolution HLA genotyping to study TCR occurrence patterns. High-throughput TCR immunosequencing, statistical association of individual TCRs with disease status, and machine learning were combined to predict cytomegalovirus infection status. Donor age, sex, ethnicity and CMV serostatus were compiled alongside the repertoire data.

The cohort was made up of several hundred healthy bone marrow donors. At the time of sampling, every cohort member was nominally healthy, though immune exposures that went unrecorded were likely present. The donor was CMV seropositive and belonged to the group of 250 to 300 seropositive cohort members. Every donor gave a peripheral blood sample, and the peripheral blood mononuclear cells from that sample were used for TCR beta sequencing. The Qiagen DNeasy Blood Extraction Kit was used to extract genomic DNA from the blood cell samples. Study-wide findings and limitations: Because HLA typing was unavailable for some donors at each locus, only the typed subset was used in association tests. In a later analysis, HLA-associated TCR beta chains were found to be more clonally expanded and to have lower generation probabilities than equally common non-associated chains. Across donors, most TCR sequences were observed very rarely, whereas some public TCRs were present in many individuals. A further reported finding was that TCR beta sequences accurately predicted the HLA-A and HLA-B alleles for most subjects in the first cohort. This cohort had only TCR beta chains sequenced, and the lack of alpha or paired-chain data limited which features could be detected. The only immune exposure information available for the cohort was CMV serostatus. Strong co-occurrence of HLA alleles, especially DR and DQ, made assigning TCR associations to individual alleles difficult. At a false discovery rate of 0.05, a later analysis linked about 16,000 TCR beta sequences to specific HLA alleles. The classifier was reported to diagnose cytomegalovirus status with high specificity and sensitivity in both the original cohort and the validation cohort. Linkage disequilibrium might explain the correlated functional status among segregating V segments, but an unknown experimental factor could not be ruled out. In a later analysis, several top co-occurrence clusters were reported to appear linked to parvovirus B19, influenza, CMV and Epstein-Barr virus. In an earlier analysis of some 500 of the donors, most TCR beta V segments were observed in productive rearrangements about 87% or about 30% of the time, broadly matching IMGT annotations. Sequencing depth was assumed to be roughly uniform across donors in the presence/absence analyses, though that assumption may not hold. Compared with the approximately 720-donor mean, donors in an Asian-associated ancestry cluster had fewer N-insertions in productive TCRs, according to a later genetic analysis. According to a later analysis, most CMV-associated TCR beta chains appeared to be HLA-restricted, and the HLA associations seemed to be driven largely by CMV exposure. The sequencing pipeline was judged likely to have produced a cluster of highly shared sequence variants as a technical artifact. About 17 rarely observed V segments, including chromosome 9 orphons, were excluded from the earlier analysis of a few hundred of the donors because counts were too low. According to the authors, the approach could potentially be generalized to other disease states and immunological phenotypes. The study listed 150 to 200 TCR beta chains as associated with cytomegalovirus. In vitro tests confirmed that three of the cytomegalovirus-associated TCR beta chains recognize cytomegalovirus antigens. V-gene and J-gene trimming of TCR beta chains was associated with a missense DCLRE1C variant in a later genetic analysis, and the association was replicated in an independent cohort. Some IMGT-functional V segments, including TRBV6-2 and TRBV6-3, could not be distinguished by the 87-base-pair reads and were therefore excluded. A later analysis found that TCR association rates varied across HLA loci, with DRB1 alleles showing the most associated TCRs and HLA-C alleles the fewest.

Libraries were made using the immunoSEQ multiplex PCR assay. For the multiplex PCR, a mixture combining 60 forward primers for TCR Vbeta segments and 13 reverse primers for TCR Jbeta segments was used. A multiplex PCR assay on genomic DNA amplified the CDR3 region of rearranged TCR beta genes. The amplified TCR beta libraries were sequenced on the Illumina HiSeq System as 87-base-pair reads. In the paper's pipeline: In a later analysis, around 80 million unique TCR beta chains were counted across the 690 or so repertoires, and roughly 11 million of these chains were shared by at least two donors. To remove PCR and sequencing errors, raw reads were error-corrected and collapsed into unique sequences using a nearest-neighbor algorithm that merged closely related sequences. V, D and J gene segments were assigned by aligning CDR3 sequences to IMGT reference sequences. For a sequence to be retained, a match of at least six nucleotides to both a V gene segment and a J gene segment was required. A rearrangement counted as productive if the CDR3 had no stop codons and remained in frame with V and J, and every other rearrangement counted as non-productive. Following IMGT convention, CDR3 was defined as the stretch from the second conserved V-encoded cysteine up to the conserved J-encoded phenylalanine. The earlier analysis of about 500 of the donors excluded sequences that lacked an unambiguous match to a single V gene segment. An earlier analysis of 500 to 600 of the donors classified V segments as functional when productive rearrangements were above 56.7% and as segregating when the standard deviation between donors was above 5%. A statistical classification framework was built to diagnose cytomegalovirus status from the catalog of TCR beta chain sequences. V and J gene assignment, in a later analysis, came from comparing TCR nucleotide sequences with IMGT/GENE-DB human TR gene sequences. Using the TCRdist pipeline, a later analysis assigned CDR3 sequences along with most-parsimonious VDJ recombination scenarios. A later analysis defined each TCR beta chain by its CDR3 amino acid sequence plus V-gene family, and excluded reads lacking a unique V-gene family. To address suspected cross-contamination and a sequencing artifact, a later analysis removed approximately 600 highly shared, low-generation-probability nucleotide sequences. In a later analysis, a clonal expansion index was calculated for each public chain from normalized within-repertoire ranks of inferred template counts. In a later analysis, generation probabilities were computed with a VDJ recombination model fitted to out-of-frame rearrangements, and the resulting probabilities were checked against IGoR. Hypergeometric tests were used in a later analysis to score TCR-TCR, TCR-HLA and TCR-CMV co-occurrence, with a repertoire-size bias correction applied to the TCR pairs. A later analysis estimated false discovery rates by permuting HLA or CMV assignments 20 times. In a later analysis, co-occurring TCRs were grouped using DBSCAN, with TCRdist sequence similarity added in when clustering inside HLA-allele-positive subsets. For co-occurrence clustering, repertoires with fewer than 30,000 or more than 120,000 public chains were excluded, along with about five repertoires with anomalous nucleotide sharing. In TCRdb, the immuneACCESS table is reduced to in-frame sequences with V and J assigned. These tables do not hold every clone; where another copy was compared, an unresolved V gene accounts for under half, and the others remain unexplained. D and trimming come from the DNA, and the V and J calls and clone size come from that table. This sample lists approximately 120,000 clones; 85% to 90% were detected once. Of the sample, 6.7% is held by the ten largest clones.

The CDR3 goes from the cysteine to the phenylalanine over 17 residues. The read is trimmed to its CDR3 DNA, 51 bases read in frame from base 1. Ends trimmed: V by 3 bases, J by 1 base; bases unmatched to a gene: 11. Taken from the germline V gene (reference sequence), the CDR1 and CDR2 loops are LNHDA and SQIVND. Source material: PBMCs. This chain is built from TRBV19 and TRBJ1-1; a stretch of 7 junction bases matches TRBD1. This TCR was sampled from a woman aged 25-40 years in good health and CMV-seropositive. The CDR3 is CASSIATGVVGNTEAFF. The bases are TGTGCCAGTAGTATTGCCACAGGGGTCGTTGGGAACACTGAAGCTTTCTTT. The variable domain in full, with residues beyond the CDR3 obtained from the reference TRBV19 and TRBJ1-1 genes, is DGGITQSPKYLFRKEGQNVTLSCEQNLNHDAMYWYRQDPGQGLRLIYYSQIVNDFQKGDIAEGYSVSREKKESFPLTVTSAQKNPTAFYLCASSIATGVVGNTEAFFGQGTRLTVV.